In its sample, the clone carrying this T cell receptor beta chain was seen a few times. Its antigen is undetermined. The extraction recovered at least 6 micrograms of total RNA per sample. These data originate in a study of blood T cells in healthy people across ages. Whole-study results and caveats: Long-lived and aged donors differed, with more naive CD4+ cells and higher diversity in the long-lived.

For the second PCR, which ran for roughly 6 to 12 cycles, a sample-barcoded 5' primer and a J-beta primer mix were used. TCRdb recomputed calls from the 5' RACE reads with MiXCR, one row per CDR3 protein. The table includes roughly 1.7 million distinct CDR3 sequences, 30% to 35% detected once. This CDR3 contains 16 residues. V lost 0 bases to trimming and J lost 2 bases; unmatched junction nucleotides: 4. The germline V gene has CDR1 KGHSH and CDR2 LQKENI. The sequenced material came from blood. The receptor was isolated from a woman between 25 and 40 years old in good health. V gene TRBV18 combines with J gene TRBJ2-3, with 8 bases matching TRBD2. The CDR3 spells CASSPPIGGVTDTQYF. The CDR3 DNA follows: TGTGCCAGCTCACCACCGATCGGGGGGGTCACAGATACGCAGTATTTT.